This T cell receptor (beta chain) was retrieved from a study of T cell clonotyping in hematopoietic cell transplantation. The time point denotes: recipient sample about 28 days before transplant, after cytoreduction. Some clones are missing from TCRdb's copy, which holds only in-frame ones; the method was immunoSEQ multiplex PCR. The sample carries around 19,000 clones, approximately 85% recorded once. Germline values: CDR1 ENHRY, CDR2 SYGVKD. The V end lost 2 bases, the J end lost 2 bases, and 7 bases lay between the germline ends. This CDR3 region has 13 residues. The receptor's source is a man between 50 and 59 years old with acute myeloid leukemia. Some clones in this sample may be carry-over from other donors' samples. The specimen was peripheral blood mononuclear cells, collected before stem cell transplant. The V call is TRBV10-3, the J call TRBJ2-7; D unclear. The CDR3 sequence is CAISEPTTYEQYF. In DNA form, the CDR3 reads TGTGCCATCAGTGAGCCGACAACCTACGAGCAGTACTTC.